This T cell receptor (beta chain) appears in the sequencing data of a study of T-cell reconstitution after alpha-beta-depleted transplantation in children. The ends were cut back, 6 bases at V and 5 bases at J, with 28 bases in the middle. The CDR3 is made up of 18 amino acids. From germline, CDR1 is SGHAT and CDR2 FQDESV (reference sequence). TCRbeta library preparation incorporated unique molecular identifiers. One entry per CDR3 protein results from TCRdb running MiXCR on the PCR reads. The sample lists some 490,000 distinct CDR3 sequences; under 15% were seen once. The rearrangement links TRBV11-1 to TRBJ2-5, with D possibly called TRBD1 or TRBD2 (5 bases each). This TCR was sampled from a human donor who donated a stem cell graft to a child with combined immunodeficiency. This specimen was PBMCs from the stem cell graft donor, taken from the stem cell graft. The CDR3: CASRRAWGPRSERETQYF. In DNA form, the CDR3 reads TGTGCCAGCAGACGAGCGTGGGGACCCCGAAGCGAACGGGAGACCCAGTACTTC.